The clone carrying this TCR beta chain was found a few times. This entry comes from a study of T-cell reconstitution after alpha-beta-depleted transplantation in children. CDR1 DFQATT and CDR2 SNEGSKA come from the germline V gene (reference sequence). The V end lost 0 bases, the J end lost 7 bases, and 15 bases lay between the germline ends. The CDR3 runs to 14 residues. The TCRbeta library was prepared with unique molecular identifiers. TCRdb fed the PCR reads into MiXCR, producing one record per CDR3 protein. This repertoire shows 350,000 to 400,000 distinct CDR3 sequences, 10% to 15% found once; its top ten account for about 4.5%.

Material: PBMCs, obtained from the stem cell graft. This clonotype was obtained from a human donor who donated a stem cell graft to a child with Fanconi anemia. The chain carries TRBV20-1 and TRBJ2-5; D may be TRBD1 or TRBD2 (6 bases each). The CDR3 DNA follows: TGCAGTGCTAGAGAGTATGGGGGCGGGGTGACCCAGTACTTC. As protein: CSAREYGGGVTQYF.